This TCR beta chain was observed in a study of blood T cell repertoires in COVID-19. Across the study: Samples came from the United States, Italy and Spain, spanning acute and convalescent COVID-19. PBMCs, B-cell-depleted T cells, or T cells were the source of the cDNA or gDNA that made up the material.

J gave up 4 bases and V 4 bases, and 2 bases lay outside the gene matches. CDR1 is SGHNT, CDR2 YENEEA, per germline. The CDR3 is 16 residues long. Which cohort a participant joined came from the clinical history participants gave. As originally analysed: The assay estimated nucleated cells by amplifying reference gene primers. Here immunoSEQ multiplex PCR was the method, and the copy in TCRdb shows in-frame clones only, minus some. The D gene and trimming were derived from the DNA, and the V and J assignments and clone size from that table. The table records some 250,000 clones, around 86% of them present only once.

Material for sequencing was PBMCs or T cells enriched from blood (not recorded which). V gene TRBV11-3 combines with J gene TRBJ2-3; 16 positions match TRBD2. This clonotype originated in a woman in her 40s with acute COVID-19. CDR3 amino acids: CASSSGTSGRADTQYF. The CDR3 DNA sequence: TGTGCCAGCAGCTCCGGGACTAGCGGGAGGGCAGATACGCAGTATTTT.